These 20 T cell receptor beta chains came from one sample sequenced in a study of T cells after yellow fever vaccination. TCRdb re-analysed the 5' RACE reads in MiXCR, keeping a single row per CDR3 protein. Here the sample spans approximately 300,000 distinct CDR3 sequences, 10% to 15% being singletons. This specimen was CD4+ T cells sorted from PBMCs, taken 45 days after the yellow fever booster vaccination. The source is a man younger than 40 who received the YFV17D yellow fever vaccine.

The chain couples TRBV4-1 to TRBJ2-7, with TRBD1 matching over 11 bases. The CDR3 runs to 16 residues. From germline, CDR1 is MGHRA and CDR2 YSYEKL. With V trimmed by 1 base and J by 7 bases, 9 bases remained unmatched. The DNA of the CDR3 is TGCGCCAGCAGCCAAGGGTACGGGACAGGGGGAGTGGAGCAGTACTTC. It translates to CASSQGYGTGGVEQYF.

V gene TRBV3-1 combines with J gene TRBJ1-4; maybe TRBD1 (6 bases). This CDR3 is built from 19 residues. V shed 0 bases and J shed 0 bases, with 17 bases lying between them. Looked up from germline, CDR1 is LGHDT and CDR2 is YNNKEL (reference sequence). For the CDR3, the DNA is TGTGCCAGCAGCCAAGAAGGGGGACACCTCTTCTCAACTAATGAAAAACTGTTTTTT. Protein sequence: CASSQEGGHLFSTNEKLFF.

This clonotype has only a few counts. The CDR3 sequence: CASHLSMDRGYTDTQYF. The CDR3 nucleotides read TGCGCCAGCCATTTAAGTATGGACAGGGGGTACACAGATACGCAGTATTTT. The V and J genes are TRBV5-1 and TRBJ2-3; TRBD1 aligns across 10 bases. The CDR3 runs 17 residues. Trimming cost V 7 bases and J 2 bases; bases outside gene matches: 13. Germline CDR1 is SGHRS and CDR2 is YFSETQ.

This clonotype occurred a few times. The chain employs TRBV27 and TRBJ2-2; D not resolved. Trimming shortened V by 5 bases and J by 1 base, and 8 bases separated the two germline ends. This CDR3 has 14 amino acids. The germline gives CDR1 MNHEY, CDR2 SMNVEV (reference sequence). CDR3 residues: CASSPYRNTGELFF. The CDR3, as DNA: TGTGCCAGCAGTCCGTACAGGAACACCGGGGAGCTGTTTTTT.

This clonotype has just a few counts. This chain joins TRBV18 and TRBJ2-7; a possible D gene is TRBD1 (8 bases). The CDR3 loop spans 17 amino acids. From germline, CDR1 is KGHSH and CDR2 LQKENI. V was cut by 0 bases and J by 7 bases, with 22 bases left in between. The CDR3 DNA is TGTGCCAGCTCACCACCTGGGGGGGCGGACAGGGAATTTGAGCAGTACTTC. Amino acids: CASSPPGGADREFEQYF.

As for this clonotype: Germline and junction disagree at one end, which may indicate a read error. V usage is TRBV12-3 or TRBV12-4 and J usage is TRBJ2-1; possibly TRBD2 for D (5 bases). The CDR3 extends over 15 amino acids. Here the CDR3 DNA reads TGTGCCAGCAGCGTTACTAGTGGCTCCTACAATGAGCATTTCTTC. Translating it yields CASSVTSGSYNEHFF.

The rearrangement uses TRBV4-3 and TRBJ2-3; D is perhaps TRBD2 (5 bases). The CDR3 sequence is 18 residues long. V lost 0 bases and J 4 bases, leaving 20 bases between the germline ends. CDR1 and CDR2 from the germline V gene are LGHNA and YSLEER. CDR3 amino acids: CASSQEGIGSLRADTQYF. The CDR3 bases are TGCGCCAGCAGCCAAGAGGGGATCGGGTCCTTGAGGGCAGATACGCAGTATTTT.

This clonotype was seen only a few times. The chain links TRBV5-6 to TRBJ2-5; 7 positions agree with TRBD2. Trimming took 0 bases from V and 5 from J; bases not matched to a gene: 7. CDR1 is SGHDT and CDR2 is YYEEEE in the germline V gene. This CDR3 comprises 15 residues. The CDR3 DNA reads as TGTGCCAGCAGCTTGGTGGCTTGGACTAGGGAGACCCAGTACTTC. Translating gives CASSLVAWTRETQYF.

V gene TRBV15 combines with J gene TRBJ2-7; a weak D match, TRBD2 (7 bases). Germline loops: CDR1 LNHNV, CDR2 YYDKDF (reference sequence). V was cut by 0 bases and J by 0 bases, with 18 bases left in between. The CDR3 covers 18 residues. The chain's CDR3 is CATSREGRGRTVSYEQYF. DNA for the CDR3: TGTGCCACCAGCAGAGAGGGGCGGGGGCGAACTGTCTCCTACGAGCAGTACTTC.

The V call is TRBV7-2, the J call TRBJ2-6; maybe TRBD2 (6 bases). This CDR3 spans 15 amino acids. V lost 5 bases to trimming and J lost 12 bases, with 20 bases between them. CDR1 and CDR2 (germline): SGHTA, FQGNSA. The CDR3 nucleotides read TGTGCCAGCAGCCCAAGGGGAGGACGTCATCCCGTCCTGACTTTC. This gives the protein CASSPRGGRHPVLTF. The variable domain in full, completed from reference TRBV7-2 and TRBJ2-6, reads GAGVSQSPSNKVTEKGKDVELRCDPISGHTALYWYRQSLGQGLEFLIYFQGNSAPDKSGLPSDRFSAERTGGSVSTLTIQRTQQEDSAVYLCASSPRGGRHPVLTFGAGSRLTVL.

The chain joins TRBV7-9 to TRBJ2-7; TRBD1 is a possible D gene (5 bases). The length of the CDR3 is 12 residues. Germline loops: CDR1 SEHNR, CDR2 FQNEAQ (reference sequence). Trimming took 0 bases from V and 7 from J, leaving 7 bases between them. In DNA form, the CDR3 reads TGTGCCAGCAGCTTAGCACAGGTTGAGCAGTACTTC. Amino acids: CASSLAQVEQYF.

This clonotype was seen more than once but under ten times. The chain combines TRBV15 with TRBJ2-7; TRBD1 or TRBD2 may be the D gene (5 bases each). Per the germline V gene, CDR1 is LNHNV and CDR2 is YYDKDF (reference sequence). The ends were cut back, 0 bases at V and 2 bases at J, with 8 bases in the middle. The CDR3 extends over 14 amino acids. CDR3 in amino acids: CATSRDLGAYEQYF. The CDR3 coding sequence is TGTGCCACCAGCAGAGATTTGGGGGCCTACGAGCAGTACTTC.

This chain joins TRBV4-2 and TRBJ2-7, with D unresolved. The CDR3 sequence is 15 residues long. The V gene lost 0 bases and the J gene lost 5 bases, with 14 bases spanning the gap. The germline CDR1 and CDR2 sequences are LGHNA and YNFKEQ. CDR3 amino acids: CASSQDLARSDEQYF. The CDR3 DNA reads TGTGCCAGCAGCCAAGATTTGGCCCGGAGCGACGAGCAGTACTTC.

V and J are TRBV6-5 and TRBJ2-7, with TRBD1 matching 7 bases. The CDR3 is 14 residues long. V lost 4 bases and J lost 4; bases outside the gene matches: 7. The germline gives CDR1 MNHEY, CDR2 SVGAGI. CDR3 sequence reads: CASSSGQTLYEQYF. The CDR3 coding sequence is TGTGCCAGCAGTTCGGGACAGACCCTATACGAGCAGTACTTC.

V is TRBV6-2 or TRBV6-3 and J is TRBJ1-5; no reliable D call. CDR3 size: 15 residues. Germline values: CDR1 MNHEY, CDR2 SVGEGT. The ends were cut back, 5 bases at V and 7 bases at J, with 18 bases in the middle. DNA for the CDR3: TGTGCCAGCAGTGACCGTACGTCCGCTGGGCAGCCCCAGCATTTT. It yields the protein CASSDRTSAGQPQHF.

For this clonotype: At one boundary the junction diverges from the germline segment, which might be a read error. The chain links TRBV28 to TRBJ2-1, with D unresolved. Germline V gene sequence: CDR1 MDHEN, CDR2 SYDVKM. This CDR3 comprises 11 residues. CDR3 sequence: CTSSLYPEQFF. As DNA, the CDR3 is TGTACCAGCAGTTTATATCCTGAGCAGTTCTTC.

This clonotype was recorded a few times. The chain couples TRBV20-1 to TRBJ2-7; 8 bases match TRBD2. Trimming took 6 bases from V and 2 from J; bases not matched to a gene: 6. The CDR3 has 13 amino acids. The germline V gene encodes CDR1 DFQATT and CDR2 SNEGSKA (reference sequence). The CDR3 loop reads CSALQAGAYEQYF. DNA of the CDR3: TGCAGTGCACTACAAGCGGGAGCCTACGAGCAGTACTTC.

This clonotype was picked up a small number of times. This rearrangement joins TRBV24-1 to TRBJ1-1; no clear D. Germline loops: CDR1 KGHDR, CDR2 SFDVKD. Deletions cut 0 bases from V and 8 bases from J, with 6 bases between. The CDR3 length is 12 residues. CDR3 nucleotide sequence: TGTGCCACCAGTGATTTGAGCAGAGAAGCTTTCTTT. This encodes CATSDLSREAFF.

This clonotype has just a few counts. The V gene is TRBV6-1, the J gene TRBJ2-3, with 7 positions matching TRBD2. Germline V gene data show CDR1 as MNHNS and CDR2 as SASEGT. V was pared by 4 bases and J by 5 bases, with 6 bases of the junction left unmatched. The CDR3 sequence is 14 residues long. CDR3 sequence: CASSGGGSGDTQYF. The CDR3, as DNA: TGTGCCAGCAGTGGGGGGGGATCCGGAGATACGCAGTATTTT.

The genes are TRBV12-3 or TRBV12-4 and TRBJ2-3, with a tentative D call TRBD2 (7 bases). CDR3 length equals 16 residues. Trimming left V 8 bases short and J 4 bases short, with 22 bases between. CDR3 nucleotides: TGTGCCAGCTCCAAAGGGGGGGCGCCTCGTGCAGATACGCAGTATTTT. It encodes CASSKGGAPRADTQYF.